Below, 2 T cell receptor beta chains from the same sample are listed, as sequenced in a study of cytomegalovirus exposure and HLA in healthy donors. The primer mix had 60 Vbeta and 13 Jbeta primers. Produced via immunoSEQ multiplex PCR; TCRdb's table is partial and in-frame only. The table has some 150,000 clones, around 85% seen once; the top ten hold more than 4%. Sequenced: PBMCs. All receptors come from a man aged 35 to 55 in good health and CMV-seronegative.

V and J are TRBV6-5 and TRBJ2-2; no firm D call. Trimming removed 6 bases at V and 2 bases at J, with 4 bases between. Germline CDR1 reads MNHEY; CDR2 reads SVGAGI. The CDR3 spans 12 residues. In nucleotides, the CDR3 is TGTGCCAGCAGGTCAAACACCGGGGAGCTGTTTTTT. This encodes CASRSNTGELFF.

The chain recombines TRBV5-1 with TRBJ1-2; tentatively, D is TRBD1 (6 bases). This CDR3 comprises 14 residues. V lost 4 bases and J 4 bases, leaving 14 bases between the germline ends. Germline V gene sequence: CDR1 SGHRS, CDR2 YFSETQ. The CDR3 loop reads CASSKDRTFYGYTF. CDR3 nucleotide sequence: TGCGCCAGCAGCAAAGACAGGACCTTCTATGGCTACACCTTC.